These T cell receptor beta chains were read from a single sample in a study of human T cells and chemical hapten exposure. TCRdb analysed the RACE reads with MiXCR anew, one entry per CDR3 protein. The data contain approximately 84,000 distinct CDR3 sequences, about 9.4% of them singletons. The source material was whole blood, sampled in connection with sensitization to the hapten diphenylcyclopropenone (DPC). The receptors stem from a woman younger than 45 with alopecia areata. Some clones in this sample may be carry-over from other donors' samples. CDR3s include the opening cysteine and the closing phenylalanine or tryptophan. Fields, in order: J gene, D gene, clone size, V gene, CDR3 protein, CDR3 DNA. D genes are given only for firm matches. Size values are once, few and many counts, or a class for expanded clones, and some rows have none.

>TRBJ1-5|NA|many|TRBV18
CASSLSGGNQPQHF
TGTGCCAGCTCACTATCAGGGGGCAATCAGCCCCAGCATTTT
>TRBJ1-5|NA|few|TRBV28
CASSRGPQHF
TGTGCCAGCAGTCGTGGGCCCCAGCATTTT
>TRBJ1-1|TRBD1|many|TRBV18
CASSPKTGGSQMNTEAFF
TGTGCCAGCTCACCAAAAACAGGGGGAAGCCAGATGAACACTGAAGCTTTCTTT
>TRBJ2-5|NA|NA|TRBV11-2
CASSLPPGQGTQYF
TGTGCCAGCAGCTTACCACCGGGGCAGGGGACCCAGTACTTC
>TRBJ1-1|NA|NA|TRBV28
CASSFLAPPEAFF
TGTGCCAGCAGTTTCCTCGCCCCCCCAGAAGCTTTCTTT
>TRBJ2-3|NA|NA|TRBV21-1
CASSKAPFQRTSGNVTDTQYF
TGTGCCAGCAGCAAAGCCCCCTTTCAGAGGACTAGCGGGAACGTGACAGATACGCAGTATTTT
>TRBJ2-6|NA|many|TRBV7-2
CALSRVSGANVLTF
TGTGCCCTGTCTCGCGTGTCCGGGGCCAACGTCCTGACTTTC
>TRBJ2-7|NA|many|TRBV19
CASSIATDSYEQYF
TGTGCCAGTAGTATCGCGACGGATTCCTACGAGCAGTACTTC
>TRBJ2-5|NA|many|TRBV20-1
CSAPPGSSGWETQYF
TGCAGTGCTCCCCCCGGTAGTAGCGGATGGGAGACCCAGTACTTC
>TRBJ1-5|NA|NA|TRBV20-1
CSARDGAGNQPQHF
TGCAGTGCTAGAGACGGGGCAGGGAATCAGCCCCAGCATTTT
>TRBJ2-3|TRBD2|many|TRBV28
CASSAATSLKEDTQYF
TGTGCCAGCAGTGCCGCGACTAGCCTAAAGGAGGATACGCAGTATTTT
>TRBJ2-3|TRBD2|few|TRBV30
CAWSLGLAGLTDTQYF
TGTGCCTGGTCTCTAGGACTAGCGGGCCTCACAGATACGCAGTATTTT
>TRBJ2-2|TRBD2|many|TRBV6-2/TRBV6-3
CASSQRTSSGELFF
TGTGCCAGCAGTCAAAGGACTAGCAGTGGGGAGCTGTTTTTT
>TRBJ2-7|NA|many|TRBV20-1
CSARPTGHEQYF
TGCAGTGCTAGACCTACAGGGCACGAGCAGTACTTC
>TRBJ1-1|TRBD1|many|TRBV12-3/TRBV12-4
CASSPREGADTEAFF
TGTGCCAGCAGTCCAAGGGAGGGGGCGGACACTGAAGCTTTCTTT
>TRBJ1-5|NA|many|TRBV20-1
CSARSSGNQPQHF
TGCAGTGCTAGATCGTCAGGCAATCAGCCCCAGCATTTT
>TRBJ1-6|TRBD1|many|TRBV29-1
CSAATTGGSPLHF
TGCAGCGCCGCCACCACAGGGGGTTCACCCCTCCACTTT
>TRBJ1-1|NA|few|TRBV29-1
CSVEAPAIRTEAFF
TGCAGCGTTGAAGCTCCGGCAATAAGGACTGAAGCTTTCTTT
>TRBJ1-1|TRBD1|many|TRBV29-1
CSVYLTDIQGFPEAFF
TGCAGCGTTTATCTAACCGATATACAGGGGTTTCCTGAAGCTTTCTTT
>TRBJ2-3|NA|few|TRBV7-3
CASSLGPRDTQYF
TGTGCCAGCAGCTTAGGCCCCCGGGATACGCAGTATTTT
>TRBJ1-5|TRBD1|NA|TRBV5-6
CASSFVGGDQPQHF
TGTGCCAGCAGCTTTGTAGGGGGCGATCAGCCCCAGCATTTT
>TRBJ1-5|NA|NA|TRBV6-2/TRBV6-3
CASSPFSKVQPQHF
TGTGCCAGCAGCCCCTTCTCTAAGGTTCAGCCCCAGCATTTT
>TRBJ2-7|TRBD1|many|TRBV5-4
CASSPNRGLGSEQYF
TGTGCCAGCAGCCCTAACAGGGGGCTTGGGAGCGAGCAGTACTTC
>TRBJ2-5|NA|many|TRBV6-2/TRBV6-3
CASSRGPGLPLETQYF
TGTGCCAGCAGTCGCGGCCCCGGACTCCCTTTAGAGACCCAGTACTTC
>TRBJ1-1|NA|many|TRBV12-3/TRBV12-4
CASRSWGANTEAFF
TGTGCCAGCAGAAGTTGGGGTGCAAACACTGAAGCTTTCTTT
>TRBJ2-5|NA|few|TRBV11-2
CASSRDRETQYF
TGTGCCAGCAGCCGCGACAGGGAGACCCAGTACTTC
>TRBJ2-5|NA|NA|TRBV28
CPSSFAGRQETQYF
TGTCCCAGCAGTTTTGCGGGGCGCCAAGAGACCCAGTACTTC
>TRBJ2-4|TRBD2|many|TRBV20-1
CSAPIAGGQNIQYF
TGCAGTGCTCCCATAGCGGGAGGGCAGAACATTCAGTACTTC
>TRBJ2-5|TRBD1|NA|TRBV12-3/TRBV12-4
CASSLRRDRQETQYF
TGTGCCAGCAGTTTACGCCGGGACAGACAAGAGACCCAGTACTTC
>TRBJ2-7|NA|many|TRBV29-1
CSVAGKGFAGQYF
TGCAGCGTAGCCGGGAAGGGTTTCGCGGGACAGTACTTC
>TRBJ2-1|NA|few|TRBV5-1
CASSLAPPSQGFYNEQFF
TGCGCCAGCAGCTTGGCCCCCCCGTCTCAGGGCTTCTACAATGAGCAGTTCTTC
>TRBJ1-5|NA|many|TRBV6-2/TRBV6-3
CASSYGVAAPQHF
TGTGCCAGCAGTTACGGTGTAGCTGCGCCCCAGCATTTT
>TRBJ2-1|TRBD2|NA|TRBV29-1
CSATPSGRRGEQFF
TGCAGCGCCACCCCTAGCGGGAGGCGCGGTGAGCAGTTCTTC
>TRBJ1-1|NA|NA|TRBV20-1
CSAIDSMNTEAFF
TGCAGTGCAATCGACAGCATGAACACTGAAGCTTTCTTT
>TRBJ2-5|NA|many|TRBV6-5
CASGTWGETQYF
TGTGCCAGCGGAACATGGGGGGAGACCCAGTACTTC
>TRBJ2-5|TRBD2|few|TRBV5-1
CASSLGGGLQETQYF
TGCGCCAGCAGCTTGGGCGGGGGACTCCAAGAGACCCAGTACTTC
>TRBJ2-7|NA|NA|TRBV5-5
CASSTALYYEQYF
TGTGCCAGCAGCACCGCTCTTTACTACGAGCAGTACTTC
>TRBJ1-1|NA|NA|TRBV30
CAWRIPNTEAFF
TGTGCCTGGAGGATACCGAACACTGAAGCTTTCTTT
>TRBJ2-3|NA|many|TRBV28
CASSLEWTSTDTQYF
TGTGCCAGCAGTCTCGAGTGGACTAGCACAGATACGCAGTATTTT
>TRBJ2-7|NA|many|TRBV29-1
CSVNDIFYEQYF
TGCAGCGTAAACGACATATTCTACGAGCAGTACTTC
>TRBJ1-5|NA|NA|TRBV20-1
CSATGPNQPQHF
TGCAGTGCTACGGGCCCAAATCAGCCCCAGCATTTT
>TRBJ2-7|TRBD2|many|TRBV7-9
CASSLLASGSYEQYF
TGTGCCAGCAGCTTATTGGCTAGCGGGAGCTACGAGCAGTACTTC
>TRBJ2-5|TRBD1|few|TRBV27
CASSVDRDQTQYF
TGTGCCAGCAGTGTCGACAGGGACCAGACCCAGTACTTC
>TRBJ1-3|NA|many|TRBV5-1
CASSPSGLNSGNTIYF
TGCGCCAGCAGCCCGTCGGGGCTGAACTCTGGAAACACCATATATTTT
>TRBJ2-2|NA|many|TRBV2
CASSEGLVLNTGELFF
TGTGCCAGCAGTGAAGGTCTAGTCCTGAACACCGGGGAGCTGTTTTTT
>TRBJ2-3|NA|many|TRBV7-8
CASSLEQGRSTDTQYF
TGTGCCAGCAGCTTAGAACAGGGCCGATCCACAGATACGCAGTATTTT